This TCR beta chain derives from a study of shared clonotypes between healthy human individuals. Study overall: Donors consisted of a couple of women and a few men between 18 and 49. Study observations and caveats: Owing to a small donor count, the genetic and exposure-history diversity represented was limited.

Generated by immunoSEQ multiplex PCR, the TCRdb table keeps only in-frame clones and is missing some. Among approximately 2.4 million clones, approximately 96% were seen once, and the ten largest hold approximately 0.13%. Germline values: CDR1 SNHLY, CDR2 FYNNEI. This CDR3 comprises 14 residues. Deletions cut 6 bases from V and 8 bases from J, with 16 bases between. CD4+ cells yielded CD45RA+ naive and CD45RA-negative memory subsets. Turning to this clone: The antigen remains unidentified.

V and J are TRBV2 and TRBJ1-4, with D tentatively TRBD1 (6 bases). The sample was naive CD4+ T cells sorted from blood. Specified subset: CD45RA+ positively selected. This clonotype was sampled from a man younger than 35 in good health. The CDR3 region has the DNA TGTGCCAGCAGAACTACAGGGTTCGGAGAAAAACTGTTTTTT. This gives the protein CASRTTGFGEKLFF.